The 13 T cell receptor beta chains presented below share a single source sample, sequenced in a study of OX40 agonist ivuxolimab in advanced cancers. The table came from immunoSEQ multiplex PCR; TCRdb's copy has only in-frame clones and leaves some out. The sample contains around 17,000 clones, 70% to 90% of which appear only once. Sequencing used CD4+ or CD8+ T cells sorted from blood, obtained in a trial of the OX40 agonist ivuxolimab. These receptor sequences come from an adult with an advanced solid tumor such as melanoma, head and neck, liver or kidney cancer.

This chain connects TRBV7-2 to TRBJ2-7; 10 nucleotides line up with TRBD2. Germline V gene data show CDR1 as SGHTA and CDR2 as FQGNSA. The CDR3 covers 15 residues. Trimming at V came to 5 bases and at J to 2 bases, leaving 6 bases not matched to a gene. The chain's CDR3 is CASSPTSGIPYEQYF. The CDR3, as DNA: TGTGCCAGCAGCCCTACTAGCGGGATCCCCTACGAGCAGTACTTC.

This sequence joins TRBV5-1 and TRBJ1-5; no definite D call. V was trimmed by 0 bases and J by 1 base, leaving 2 bases between them. CDR1 is SGHRS, CDR2 YFSETQ, per germline. The CDR3 contains 13 residues. This CDR3 reads CASSLDSNQPQHF. The CDR3 region has the DNA TGCGCCAGCAGCTTGGACAGCAATCAGCCCCAGCATTTT.

This chain connects TRBV6-5 to TRBJ2-1, with 8 bases aligning to TRBD2. From germline, CDR1 is MNHEY and CDR2 SVGAGI. This CDR3 is 11 amino acids long. V shed 4 bases and J 15 bases; nucleotides not matched to a gene: 5. The CDR3 DNA is TGTGCCAGCAGTTCTGGACTAGCAGCGTTCTTC. Protein product: CASSSGLAAFF.

The chain couples TRBV11-3 to TRBJ2-7, with D unresolved. V was cut by 1 base and J by 3 bases, with 13 bases left in between. This CDR3 is 15 amino acids long. Germline lookup yields CDR1 SGHNT and CDR2 YENEEA. CDR3 amino acids: CASSLGLRKIYEQYF. The CDR3 DNA sequence: TGTGCCAGCAGCTTAGGCCTCAGAAAGATCTACGAGCAGTACTTC.

V gene TRBV10-3 combines with J gene TRBJ2-1, with 10 bases aligning to TRBD2. Germline V gene sequence: CDR1 ENHRY, CDR2 SYGVKD. The CDR3 covers 12 residues. V shed 8 bases, J shed 9 bases, and the junction held 4 bases outside the gene matches. CDR3 DNA: TGTGCCATCTCTAGCGGGAGCTCTGAGCAGTTCTTC. Protein product: CAISSGSSEQFF.

This chain uses TRBV19 with TRBJ2-7, with 12 bases matching TRBD1. The CDR3 is 15 residues long. Germline-derived CDR1 and CDR2 are LNHDA and SQIVND (reference sequence). The V gene end was trimmed by 10 bases and the J gene end by 7 bases; junction bases not matched to a gene: 14. The CDR3 sequence: CATTQPGQGAREQYF. The CDR3 region has the DNA TGTGCCACGACCCAGCCGGGACAGGGGGCGAGGGAGCAGTACTTC.

There are a few counts of this clone. V and J are TRBV19 and TRBJ1-5; 7 bases map to TRBD1. CDR1 is LNHDA and CDR2 is SQIVND in the germline V gene (reference sequence). The junction had 7 bases not matched to a gene; V was cut back by 7 bases and J by 1 base. CDR3 length: 15 residues. The CDR3 DNA reads TGTGCCAGTACCGCCCTACAGGGGAGCAATCAGCCCCAGCATTTT. Translating gives CASTALQGSNQPQHF.

The chain recombines TRBV23-1 with TRBJ2-6; possible D gene TRBD2, 6 bases. TRBV23-1 is filed as an ORF, its function uncertain. The CDR3 consists of 15 residues. Trimming took 4 bases from V and 4 from J, leaving 11 bases between them. The CDR3 is CASSPGAGGANVLTF. The CDR3 nucleotides read TGCGCCAGCAGTCCTGGGGCGGGAGGGGCCAACGTCCTGACTTTC.

This sequence joins TRBV27 and TRBJ2-5, with 7 positions matching TRBD1. Per germline, CDR1 MNHEY and CDR2 SMNVEV (reference sequence). V dropped 5 bases and J dropped 1; count of bases not matched to a gene: 4. The CDR3 sequence is 14 residues long. CDR3 sequence (DNA): TGTGCCAGCAGTCGTGGGACAGTCCAAGAGACCCAGTACTTC. It yields the protein CASSRGTVQETQYF.

This clone was observed once. The chain is built from TRBV9 and TRBJ2-3; 7 bases map to TRBD2. CDR3 length: 14 amino acids. The V and J ends lost 3 bases and 4 bases, in that order; junction bases with no gene match: 5. The germline CDR1 and CDR2 sequences are SGDLS and YYNGEE. CDR3 DNA: TGTGCCAGCAGCGACCGGGACTATCCAGATACGCAGTATTTT. It codes for CASSDRDYPDTQYF.

The chain recombines TRBV28 with TRBJ2-5; 8 bases map to TRBD1. The germline V gene encodes CDR1 MDHEN and CDR2 SYDVKM. V shed 5 bases and J 4 bases; nucleotides not matched to a gene: 3. The CDR3 consists of 13 residues. The CDR3 here is CASSRQGRETQYF. The CDR3 DNA sequence: TGTGCCAGCAGTAGACAGGGGCGAGAGACCCAGTACTTC.

The rearrangement links TRBV29-1 to TRBJ2-3, with TRBD2 matching over 7 bases. With V trimmed by 5 bases and J by 1 base, 6 bases remained unmatched. CDR1 and CDR2 from the germline V gene are SQVTM and ANQGSEA. This CDR3 spans 14 amino acids. The CDR3 coding sequence is TGCAGCGTTTGCCGGGGGGTTGGCACAGATACGCAGTATTTT. Translating gives CSVCRGVGTDTQYF.

The chain uses TRBV14 and TRBJ1-2; D gene uncertain. Germline V gene lookup returns CDR1 SGHDN and CDR2 FVKESK. There are 13 residues in the CDR3. The germline V and J ends were trimmed by 2 bases and 5 bases, with 9 bases remaining between them. The DNA for the CDR3 is TGTGCCAGCAGCCAAATGACGGATTATGGCTACACCTTC. Residues: CASSQMTDYGYTF. Full variable domain (outside the CDR3, taken from reference TRBV14 and TRBJ1-2): EAGVTQFPSHSVIEKGQTVTLRCDPISGHDNLYWYRRVMGKEIKFLLHFVKESKQDESGMPNNRFLAERTGGTYSTLKVQPAELEDSGVYFCASSQMTDYGYTFGSGTRLTVV.